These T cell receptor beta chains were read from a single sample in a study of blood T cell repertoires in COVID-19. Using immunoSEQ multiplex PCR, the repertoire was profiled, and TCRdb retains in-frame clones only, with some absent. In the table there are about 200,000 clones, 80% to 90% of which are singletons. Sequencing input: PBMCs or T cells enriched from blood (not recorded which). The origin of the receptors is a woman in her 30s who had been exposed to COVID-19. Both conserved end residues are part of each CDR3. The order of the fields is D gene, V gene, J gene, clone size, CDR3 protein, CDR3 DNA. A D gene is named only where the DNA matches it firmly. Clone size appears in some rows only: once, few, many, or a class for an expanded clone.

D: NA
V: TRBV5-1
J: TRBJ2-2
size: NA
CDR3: CASSLGPNTGELFF
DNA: TGCGCCAGCAGCTTGGGGCCGAACACCGGGGAGCTGTTTTTT

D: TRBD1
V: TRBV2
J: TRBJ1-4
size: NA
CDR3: CASSGQGGNEKLFF
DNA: TGTGCCAGCAGTGGACAGGGTGGTAATGAAAAACTGTTTTTT

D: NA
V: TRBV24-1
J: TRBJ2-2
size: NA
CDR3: CATEDRRGTGELFF
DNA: TGTGCCACAGAAGACCGACGAGGCACCGGGGAGCTGTTTTTT

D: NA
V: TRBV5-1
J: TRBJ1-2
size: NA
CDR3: CASSLDAGWEGNYGYTF
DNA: TGCGCCAGCAGCCTGGATGCAGGATGGGAGGGGAATTATGGCTACACCTTC

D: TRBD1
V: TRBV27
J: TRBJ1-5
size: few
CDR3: CASSSLYRGGFGQPQHF
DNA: TGTGCCAGCAGTTCCCTATACAGGGGGGGCTTTGGTCAGCCCCAGCATTTT

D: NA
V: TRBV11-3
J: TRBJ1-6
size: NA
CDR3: CASSPPTESSYNSPLHF
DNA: TGTGCCAGCAGCCCCCCGACAGAGAGCTCCTATAATTCACCCCTCCACTTT

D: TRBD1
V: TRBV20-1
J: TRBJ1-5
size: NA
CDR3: CSAIDRVQPQHF
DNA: TGCAGTGCTATTGACAGGGTGCAGCCCCAGCATTTT

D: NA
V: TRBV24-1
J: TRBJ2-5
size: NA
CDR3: CATSDFWDTEETQYF
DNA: TGTGCCACCAGTGATTTCTGGGACACCGAAGAGACCCAGTACTTC

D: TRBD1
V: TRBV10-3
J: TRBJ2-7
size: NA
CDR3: CASLDRGGTYEQYF
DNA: TGTGCCAGTCTAGACAGGGGGGGAACCTACGAGCAGTACTTC

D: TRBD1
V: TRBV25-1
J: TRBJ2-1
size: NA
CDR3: CASSDSDRFNEQFF
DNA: TGTGCCAGCAGTGATTCGGACAGGTTCAATGAGCAGTTCTTC

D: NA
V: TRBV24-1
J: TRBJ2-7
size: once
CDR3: CATSDAAGNYEQYF
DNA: TGTGCCACCAGTGATGCCGCGGGGAACTACGAGCAGTACTTC

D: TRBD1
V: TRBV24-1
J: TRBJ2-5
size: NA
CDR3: CATRDRGGETQYF
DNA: TGTGCCACCAGAGACAGGGGTGGGGAGACCCAGTACTTC

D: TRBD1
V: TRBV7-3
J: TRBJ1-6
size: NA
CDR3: CASSFGDRVSPLHF
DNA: TGTGCCAGCAGCTTCGGGGACAGGGTATCACCCCTCCACTTT

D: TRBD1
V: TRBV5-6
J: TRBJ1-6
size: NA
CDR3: CASSGSDRARSPLHF
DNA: TGTGCCAGCAGCGGATCCGACAGGGCCCGTTCACCCCTCCACTTT

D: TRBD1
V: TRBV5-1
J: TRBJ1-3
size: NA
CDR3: CASSPDRVGNTIYF
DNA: TGCGCCAGCAGCCCCGACAGGGTCGGAAACACCATATATTTT

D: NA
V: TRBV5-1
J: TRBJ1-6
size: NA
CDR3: CASSSGAERSPLHF
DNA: TGCGCCAGCAGCTCAGGGGCAGAAAGGTCACCCCTCCACTTT

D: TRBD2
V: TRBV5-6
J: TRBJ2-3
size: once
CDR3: CASSTWTSGGADTQYF
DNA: TGTGCCAGCAGCACCTGGACTAGCGGGGGTGCAGATACGCAGTATTTT

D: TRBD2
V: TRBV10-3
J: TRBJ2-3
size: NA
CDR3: CATSSGGTQYF
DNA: TGTGCCACCAGCTCGGGGGGGACGCAGTATTTT

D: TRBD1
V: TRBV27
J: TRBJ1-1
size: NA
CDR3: CASSTPSQGGPNTEAFF
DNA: TGTGCCAGCAGTACCCCCAGCCAGGGGGGACCGAACACTGAAGCTTTCTTT

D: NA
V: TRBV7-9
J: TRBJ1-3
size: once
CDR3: CASSLAQGNTIYF
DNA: TGTGCCAGCAGCTTAGCTCAGGGAAACACCATATATTTT

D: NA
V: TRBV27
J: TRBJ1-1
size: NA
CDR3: CVTFEWATTEAFF
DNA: TGTGTCACCTTCGAGTGGGCGACCACTGAAGCTTTCTTT

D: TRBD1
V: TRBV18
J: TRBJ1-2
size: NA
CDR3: CASSYRDRDYGYTF
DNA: TGTGCCAGCTCGTACCGGGACAGAGACTATGGCTACACCTTC

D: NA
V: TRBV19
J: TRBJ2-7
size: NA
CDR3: CASSRDFSYEQYF
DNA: TGTGCCAGTAGTCGGGACTTTTCCTACGAGCAGTACTTC

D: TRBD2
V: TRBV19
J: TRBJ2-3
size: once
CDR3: CASRSGLAGVTDTQYF
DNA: TGTGCCAGTCGCTCAGGACTAGCGGGGGTTACAGATACGCAGTATTTT

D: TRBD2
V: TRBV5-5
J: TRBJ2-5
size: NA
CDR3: CASSPRRLAGGPSGRETQYF
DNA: TGTGCCAGCAGCCCCCGGAGACTAGCGGGGGGACCCTCCGGGAGGGAGACCCAGTACTTC

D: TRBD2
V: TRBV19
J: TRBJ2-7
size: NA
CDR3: CASSPPGLAHEQYF
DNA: TGTGCCAGTAGTCCCCCGGGACTAGCGCACGAGCAGTACTTC

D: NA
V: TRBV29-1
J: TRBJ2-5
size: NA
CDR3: CSVVGGETQYF
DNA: TGCAGCGTTGTGGGGGGAGAGACCCAGTACTTC

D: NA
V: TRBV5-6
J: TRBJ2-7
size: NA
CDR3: CASSFGTGSYEQYF
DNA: TGTGCCAGCAGCTTCGGGACTGGCTCCTACGAGCAGTACTTC

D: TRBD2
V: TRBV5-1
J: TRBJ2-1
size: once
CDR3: CASSVGTSGGYEQFF
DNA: TGCGCCAGCAGCGTAGGGACTAGCGGGGGCTATGAGCAGTTCTTC

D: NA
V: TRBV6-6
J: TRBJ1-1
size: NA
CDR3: CASSPTPGIVGNTEAFF
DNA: TGTGCCAGCAGTCCAACCCCAGGGATCGTCGGGAACACTGAAGCTTTCTTT

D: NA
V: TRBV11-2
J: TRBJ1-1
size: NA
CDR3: CASSLDTSAVAFF
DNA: TGTGCCAGCAGCTTAGATACTAGTGCGGTAGCTTTCTTT

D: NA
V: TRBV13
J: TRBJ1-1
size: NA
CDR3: CASSLPQGRTEAFF
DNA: TGTGCCAGCAGCTTACCCCAGGGCCGCACTGAAGCTTTCTTT

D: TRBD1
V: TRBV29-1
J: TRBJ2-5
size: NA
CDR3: CSVGRQGETQYF
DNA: TGCAGCGTCGGAAGACAGGGAGAGACCCAGTACTTC

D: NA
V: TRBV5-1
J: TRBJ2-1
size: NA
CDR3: CASSLVAGLIPSKFF
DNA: TGCGCCAGCAGCTTGGTGGCGGGGCTGATTCCTTCGAAGTTCTTC

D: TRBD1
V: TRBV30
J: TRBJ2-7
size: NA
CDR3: CAWRSGQGGGEQYF
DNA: TGTGCCTGGAGGTCGGGACAGGGCGGGGGCGAGCAGTACTTC

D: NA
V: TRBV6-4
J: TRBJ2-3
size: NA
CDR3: CASSDSSRSADTQYF
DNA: TGTGCCAGCAGTGACTCGTCCAGGTCCGCAGATACGCAGTATTTT

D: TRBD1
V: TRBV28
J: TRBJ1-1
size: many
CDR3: CASSLHSGTGGSRAEAFF
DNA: TGTGCCAGCAGCCTACACTCCGGGACAGGGGGGAGTAGGGCTGAAGCTTTCTTT

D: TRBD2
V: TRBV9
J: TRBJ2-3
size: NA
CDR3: CASSVPASGAGTDTQYF
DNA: TGTGCCAGCAGCGTACCGGCTAGCGGGGCCGGTACAGATACGCAGTATTTT

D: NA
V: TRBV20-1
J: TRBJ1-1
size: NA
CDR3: CSASRGTTEAFF
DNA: TGCAGTGCTAGTAGGGGCACCACTGAAGCTTTCTTT

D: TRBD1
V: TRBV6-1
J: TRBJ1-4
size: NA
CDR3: CASSEAPPGQGFMSEKLFF
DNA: TGTGCCAGCAGTGAAGCCCCCCCGGGACAGGGTTTTATGAGTGAAAAACTGTTTTTT

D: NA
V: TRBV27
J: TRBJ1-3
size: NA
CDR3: CASRLDSTSGNTIYF
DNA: TGTGCCAGCAGGCTGGACAGTACCTCTGGAAACACCATATATTTT

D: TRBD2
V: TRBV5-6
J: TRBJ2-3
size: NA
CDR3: CASREAGITDTQYF
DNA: TGTGCCAGCAGGGAAGCGGGAATCACAGATACGCAGTATTTT

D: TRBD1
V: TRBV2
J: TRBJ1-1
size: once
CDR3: CASRGSGQDKAFF
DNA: TGTGCCAGCAGAGGGTCGGGACAGGATAAAGCTTTCTTT

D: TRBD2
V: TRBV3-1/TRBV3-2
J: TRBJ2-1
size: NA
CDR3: CASTVIAGGRNEQFF
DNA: TGTGCCAGCACCGTGATAGCGGGGGGGCGCAATGAGCAGTTCTTC

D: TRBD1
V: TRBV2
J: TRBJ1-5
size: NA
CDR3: CASTGQGGQPQHF
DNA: TGTGCCAGCACCGGACAGGGGGGCCAGCCCCAGCATTTT

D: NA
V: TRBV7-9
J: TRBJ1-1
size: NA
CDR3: CASSLQYSEAFF
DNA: TGTGCCAGCAGCTTACAATACTCTGAAGCTTTCTTT

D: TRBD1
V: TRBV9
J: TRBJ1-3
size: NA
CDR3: CASSFMTGPSINSGNTIYF
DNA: TGTGCCAGCAGCTTCATGACAGGGCCCTCTATCAATTCTGGAAACACCATATATTTT

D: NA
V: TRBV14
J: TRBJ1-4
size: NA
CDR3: CASSQEAGEKLFF
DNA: TGTGCCAGCAGCCAAGAGGCGGGGGAAAAACTGTTTTTT

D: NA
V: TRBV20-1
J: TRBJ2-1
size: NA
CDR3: CSAIKQNEQFF
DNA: TGCAGTGCTATCAAACAGAATGAGCAGTTCTTC

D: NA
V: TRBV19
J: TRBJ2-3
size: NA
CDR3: CASSRLAQNTDTQYF
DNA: TGTGCCAGTTCCCGCCTCGCACAGAACACAGATACGCAGTATTTT

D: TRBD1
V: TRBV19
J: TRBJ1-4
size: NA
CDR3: CASRGTAGNEKLFF
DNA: TGTGCCAGTAGAGGGACAGCTGGGAATGAAAAACTGTTTTTT

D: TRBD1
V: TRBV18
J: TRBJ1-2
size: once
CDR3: CASSPGVGQGAHGYTF
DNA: TGTGCCAGCTCACCCGGCGTCGGACAGGGGGCTCATGGCTACACCTTC

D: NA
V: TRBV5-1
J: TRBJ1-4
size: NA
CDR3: CASSTTESSATNEKLFF
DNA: TGCGCCAGCAGCACCACAGAGTCCAGTGCAACTAATGAAAAACTGTTTTTT

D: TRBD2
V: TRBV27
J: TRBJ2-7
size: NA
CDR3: CASSLFGGAAYEQYF
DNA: TGTGCCAGCAGTTTATTCGGGGGGGCCGCCTACGAGCAGTACTTC

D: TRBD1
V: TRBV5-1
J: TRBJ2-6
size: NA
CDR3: CASSWGQGISGANVLTF
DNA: TGCGCCAGCAGCTGGGGACAGGGGATCTCTGGGGCCAACGTCCTGACTTTC

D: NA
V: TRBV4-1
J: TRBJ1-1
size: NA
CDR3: CASSQDRGTDTEAFF
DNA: TGCGCCAGCAGCCAAGATAGGGGAACGGACACTGAAGCTTTCTTT

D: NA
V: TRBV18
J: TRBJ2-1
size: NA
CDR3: CASSPRAHQLDEQFF
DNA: TGTGCCAGCTCACCACGGGCACACCAACTAGATGAGCAGTTCTTC

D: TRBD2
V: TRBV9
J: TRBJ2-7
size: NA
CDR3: CASSVGEGYEQYF
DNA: TGTGCCAGCAGCGTAGGGGAGGGGTACGAGCAGTACTTC

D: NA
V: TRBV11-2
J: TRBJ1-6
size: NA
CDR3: CASSPQQGGSPLHF
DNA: TGTGCCAGCAGCCCACAACAGGGAGGGTCACCCCTCCACTTT